This T cell receptor (beta chain) was identified during a study of somatic mutations in cytotoxic T cells in rheumatoid arthritis. In germline, CDR1 is MDHEN, CDR2 SYDVKM. There are 13 residues in the CDR3. Clones were read by immunoSEQ multiplex PCR, and TCRdb kept only the in-frame ones, dropping some. The data contain about 19,000 clones, about 85% of them seen just once; the ten biggest clones take up about a tenth. The rearrangement joins TRBV28 to TRBJ2-5; a weak D match, TRBD1 (6 bases). The J call may be mistaken, given a closer DNA end match to TRBJ2-7. Specimen: CD8+ T cells sorted from blood. This TCR was recovered from a young man with rheumatoid arthritis. As DNA, the CDR3 is TGTGCCAGCAGTTTCGGGACACCCTACGAGCAGTACTTC. Translating gives CASSFGTPYEQYF.